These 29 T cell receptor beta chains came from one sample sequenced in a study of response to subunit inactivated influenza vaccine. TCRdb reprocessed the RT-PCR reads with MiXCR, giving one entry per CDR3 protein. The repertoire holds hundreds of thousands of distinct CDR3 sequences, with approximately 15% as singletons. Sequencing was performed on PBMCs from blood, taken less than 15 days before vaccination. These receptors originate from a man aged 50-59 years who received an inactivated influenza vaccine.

CDR3 DNA: TGTGCCAGCAGCCAAGATATTGAGGCAGGGGTCGGCTACGAGCAGTACTTC. It is translated as CASSQDIEAGVGYEQYF. This rearrangement joins TRBV4-2 to TRBJ2-7; a weak D match, TRBD1 (6 bases). V was trimmed by 0 bases and J by 3 bases, leaving 18 bases between them. The germline gives CDR1 LGHNA, CDR2 YNFKEQ. The CDR3 has 17 amino acids.

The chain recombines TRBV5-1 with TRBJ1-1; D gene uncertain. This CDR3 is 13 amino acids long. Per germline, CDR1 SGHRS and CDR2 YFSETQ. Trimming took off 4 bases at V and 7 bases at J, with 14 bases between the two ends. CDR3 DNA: TGCGCCAGCAGCCCCCGGGATTCTCGTGAAGCTTTCTTT. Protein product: CASSPRDSREAFF.

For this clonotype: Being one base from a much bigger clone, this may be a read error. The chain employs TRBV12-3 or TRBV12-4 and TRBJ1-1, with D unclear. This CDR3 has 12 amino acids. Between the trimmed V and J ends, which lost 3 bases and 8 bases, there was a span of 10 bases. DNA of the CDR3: TGTGCCAGCAGTTTGGTATGGTCGGAAGCTTTCTTT. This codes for CASSLVWSEAFF.

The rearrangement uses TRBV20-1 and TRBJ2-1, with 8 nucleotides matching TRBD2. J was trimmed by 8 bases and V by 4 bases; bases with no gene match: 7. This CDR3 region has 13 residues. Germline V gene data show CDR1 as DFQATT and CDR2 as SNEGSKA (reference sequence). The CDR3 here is CSAIHSGIYEQFF. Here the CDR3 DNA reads TGCAGTGCTATTCATAGCGGGATATATGAGCAGTTCTTC.

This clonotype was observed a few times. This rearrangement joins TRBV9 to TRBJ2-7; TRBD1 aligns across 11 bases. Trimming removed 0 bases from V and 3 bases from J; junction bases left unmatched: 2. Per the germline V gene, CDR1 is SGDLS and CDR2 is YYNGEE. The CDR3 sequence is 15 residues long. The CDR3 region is CASSVAGTGGYEQYF. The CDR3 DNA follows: TGTGCCAGCAGCGTAGCCGGGACAGGGGGCTACGAGCAGTACTTC.

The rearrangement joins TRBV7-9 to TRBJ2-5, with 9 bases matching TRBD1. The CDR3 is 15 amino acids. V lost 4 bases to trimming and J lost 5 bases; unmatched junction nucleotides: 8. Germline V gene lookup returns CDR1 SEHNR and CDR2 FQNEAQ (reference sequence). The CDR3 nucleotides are TGTGCCAGCAGCTCTCCGGGACAGGGCGGGGAGACCCAGTACTTC. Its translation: CASSSPGQGGETQYF.

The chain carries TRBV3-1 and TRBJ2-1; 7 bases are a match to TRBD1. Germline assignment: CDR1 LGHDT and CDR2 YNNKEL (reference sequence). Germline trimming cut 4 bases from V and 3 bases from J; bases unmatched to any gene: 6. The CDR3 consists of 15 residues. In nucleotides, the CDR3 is TGTGCCAGCAGCCCGATGGACAGGAACTACAATGAGCAGTTCTTC. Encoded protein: CASSPMDRNYNEQFF.

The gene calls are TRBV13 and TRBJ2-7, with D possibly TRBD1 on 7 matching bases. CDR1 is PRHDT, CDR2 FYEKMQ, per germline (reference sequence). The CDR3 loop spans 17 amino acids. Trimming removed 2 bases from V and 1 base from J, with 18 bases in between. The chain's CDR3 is CASSLRLGGTASYEQYF. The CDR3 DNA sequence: TGTGCCAGCAGCTTACGCTTAGGCGGGACAGCTTCCTACGAGCAGTACTTC. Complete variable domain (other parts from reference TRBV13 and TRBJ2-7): AAGVIQSPRHLIKEKRETATLKCYPIPRHDTVYWYQQGPGQDPQFLISFYEKMQSDKGSIPDRFSAQQFSDYHSELNMSSLELGDSALYFCASSLRLGGTASYEQYFGPGTRLTVT.

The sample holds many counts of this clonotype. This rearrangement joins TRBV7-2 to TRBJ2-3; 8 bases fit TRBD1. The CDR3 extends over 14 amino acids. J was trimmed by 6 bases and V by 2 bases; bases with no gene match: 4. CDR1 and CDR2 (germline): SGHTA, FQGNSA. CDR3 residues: CASSLTGGFDTQYF. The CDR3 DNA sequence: TGTGCCAGCAGCTTAACAGGGGGATTTGATACGCAGTATTTT.

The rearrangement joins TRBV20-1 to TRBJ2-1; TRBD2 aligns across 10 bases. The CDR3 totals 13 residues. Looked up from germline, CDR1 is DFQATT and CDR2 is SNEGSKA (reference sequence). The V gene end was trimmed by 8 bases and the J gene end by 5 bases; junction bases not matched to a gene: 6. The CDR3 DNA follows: TGCAGTACAGCGGGGGGGCCCAACAATGAGCAGTTCTTC. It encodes CSTAGGPNNEQFF.

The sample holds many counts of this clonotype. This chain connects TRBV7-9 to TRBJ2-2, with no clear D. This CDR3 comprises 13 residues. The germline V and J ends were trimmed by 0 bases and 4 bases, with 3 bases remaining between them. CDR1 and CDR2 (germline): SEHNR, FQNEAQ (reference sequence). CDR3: CASSLAVTGELFF. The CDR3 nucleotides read TGTGCCAGCAGCTTAGCGGTCACCGGGGAGCTGTTTTTT. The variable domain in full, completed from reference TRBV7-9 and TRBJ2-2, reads DTGVSQNPRHKITKRGQNVTFRCDPISEHNRLYWYRQTLGQGPEFLTYFQNEAQLEKSRLLSDRFSAERPKGSFSTLEIQRTEQGDSAMYLCASSLAVTGELFFGEGSRLTVL.

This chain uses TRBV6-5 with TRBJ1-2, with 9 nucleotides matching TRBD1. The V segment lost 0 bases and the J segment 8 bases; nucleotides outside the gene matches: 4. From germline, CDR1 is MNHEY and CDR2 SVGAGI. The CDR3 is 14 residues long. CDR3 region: CASSYSGTGKGYTF. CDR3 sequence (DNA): TGTGCCAGCAGTTACTCCGGGACAGGGAAAGGCTACACCTTC.

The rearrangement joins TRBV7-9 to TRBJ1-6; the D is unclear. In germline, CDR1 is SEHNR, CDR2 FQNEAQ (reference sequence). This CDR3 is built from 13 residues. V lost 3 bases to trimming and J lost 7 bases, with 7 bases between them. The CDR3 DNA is TGTGCCAGCAGCTTCGACTGGAATTCACCCCTCCACTTT. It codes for CASSFDWNSPLHF.

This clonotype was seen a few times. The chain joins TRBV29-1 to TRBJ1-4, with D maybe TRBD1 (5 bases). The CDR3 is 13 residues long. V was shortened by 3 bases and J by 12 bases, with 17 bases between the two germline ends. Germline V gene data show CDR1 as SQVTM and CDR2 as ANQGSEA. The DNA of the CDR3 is TGCAGCGTTGATCGGGGAGGGACCGGGCAACTGTTTTTT. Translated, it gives CSVDRGGTGQLFF.

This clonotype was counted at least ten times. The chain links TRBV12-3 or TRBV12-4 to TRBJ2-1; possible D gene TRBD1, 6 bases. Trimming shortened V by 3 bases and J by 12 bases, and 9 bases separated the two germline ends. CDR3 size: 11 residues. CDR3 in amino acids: CASSLGRGQFF. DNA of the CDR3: TGTGCCAGCAGTTTGGGCAGGGGGCAGTTCTTC.

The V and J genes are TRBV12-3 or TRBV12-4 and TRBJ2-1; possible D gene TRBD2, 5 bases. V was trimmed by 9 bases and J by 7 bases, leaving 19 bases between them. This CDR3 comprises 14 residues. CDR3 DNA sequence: TGTGCCAGTCGGAAGGGAGAGCGCGGGAATGAGCAGTTCTTC. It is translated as CASRKGERGNEQFF.

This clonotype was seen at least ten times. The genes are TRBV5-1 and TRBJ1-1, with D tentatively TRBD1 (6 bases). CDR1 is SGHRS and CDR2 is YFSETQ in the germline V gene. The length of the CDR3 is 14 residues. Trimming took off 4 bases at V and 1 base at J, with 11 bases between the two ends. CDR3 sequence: CASSTQGANTEAFF. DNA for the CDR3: TGCGCCAGCAGCACACAGGGCGCGAACACTGAAGCTTTCTTT.

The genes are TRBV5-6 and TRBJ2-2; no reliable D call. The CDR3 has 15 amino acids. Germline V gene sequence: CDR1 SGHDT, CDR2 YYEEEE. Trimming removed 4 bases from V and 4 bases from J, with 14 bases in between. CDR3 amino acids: CASSRADSRTGELFF. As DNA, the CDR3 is TGTGCCAGCAGCCGGGCCGACTCACGCACCGGGGAGCTGTTTTTT.

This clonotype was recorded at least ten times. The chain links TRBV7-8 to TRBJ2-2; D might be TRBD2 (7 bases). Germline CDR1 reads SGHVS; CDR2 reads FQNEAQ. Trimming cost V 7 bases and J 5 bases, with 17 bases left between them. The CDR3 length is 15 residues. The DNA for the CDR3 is TGTGCCAGCACGCAGCGAGGGGGGGGGACCGGGGAGCTGTTTTTT. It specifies CASTQRGGGTGELFF.

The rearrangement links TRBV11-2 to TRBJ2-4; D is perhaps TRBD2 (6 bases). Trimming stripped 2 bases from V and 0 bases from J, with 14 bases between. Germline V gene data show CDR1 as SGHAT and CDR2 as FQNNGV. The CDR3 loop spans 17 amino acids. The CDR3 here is CASSLKGGVLAKNIQYF. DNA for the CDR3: TGTGCCAGCAGCTTAAAAGGCGGGGTCTTAGCCAAAAACATTCAGTACTTC.

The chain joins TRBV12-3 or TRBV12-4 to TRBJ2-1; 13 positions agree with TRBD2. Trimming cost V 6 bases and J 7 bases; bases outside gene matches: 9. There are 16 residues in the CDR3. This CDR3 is CASSSGLAGLGNEQFF. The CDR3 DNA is TGTGCCAGCAGCTCGGGACTAGCGGGGCTGGGGAATGAGCAGTTCTTC.

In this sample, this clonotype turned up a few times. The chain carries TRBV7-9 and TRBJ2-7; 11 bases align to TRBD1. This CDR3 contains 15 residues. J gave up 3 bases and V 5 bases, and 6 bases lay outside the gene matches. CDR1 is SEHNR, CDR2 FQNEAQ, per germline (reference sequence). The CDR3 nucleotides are TGTGCCAGCAGCCCAGGACAGGGGGCGGTCTACGAGCAGTACTTC. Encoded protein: CASSPGQGAVYEQYF.

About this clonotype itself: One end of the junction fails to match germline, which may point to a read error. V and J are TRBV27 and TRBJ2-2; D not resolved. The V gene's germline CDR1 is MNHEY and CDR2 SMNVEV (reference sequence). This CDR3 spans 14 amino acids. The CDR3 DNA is TGTGCCAGCAGTCTTACAGAGAACCCCGGGGAGCTGTTTTTT. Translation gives CASSLTENPGELFF.

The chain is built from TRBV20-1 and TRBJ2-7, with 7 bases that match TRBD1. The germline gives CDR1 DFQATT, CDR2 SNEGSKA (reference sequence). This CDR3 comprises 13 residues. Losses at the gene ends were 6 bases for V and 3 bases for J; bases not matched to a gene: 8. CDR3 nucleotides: TGCAGTGCGCGTCCGGGACAGAGCTACGAGCAGTACTTC. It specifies CSARPGQSYEQYF.

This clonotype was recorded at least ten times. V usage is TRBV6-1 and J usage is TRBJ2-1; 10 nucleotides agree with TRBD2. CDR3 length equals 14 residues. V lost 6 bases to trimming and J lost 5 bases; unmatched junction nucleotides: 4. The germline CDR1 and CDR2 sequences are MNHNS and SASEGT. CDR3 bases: TGTGCCAGCAGCGTCGGACTAGCGGACAATGAGCAGTTCTTC. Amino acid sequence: CASSVGLADNEQFF.

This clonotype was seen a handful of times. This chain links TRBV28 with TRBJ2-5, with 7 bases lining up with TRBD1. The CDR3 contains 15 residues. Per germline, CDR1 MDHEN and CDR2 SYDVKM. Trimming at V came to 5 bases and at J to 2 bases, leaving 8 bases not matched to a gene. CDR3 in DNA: TGTGCCAGCAGTCTTGTGGGGACAGAACAAGAGACCCAGTACTTC. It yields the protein CASSLVGTEQETQYF. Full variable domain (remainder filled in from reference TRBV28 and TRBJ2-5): DVKVTQSSRYLVKRTGEKVFLECVQDMDHENMFWYRQDPGLGLRLIYFSYDVKMKEKGDIPEGYSVSREKKERFSLILESASTNQTSMYLCASSLVGTEQETQYFGPGTRLLVL.

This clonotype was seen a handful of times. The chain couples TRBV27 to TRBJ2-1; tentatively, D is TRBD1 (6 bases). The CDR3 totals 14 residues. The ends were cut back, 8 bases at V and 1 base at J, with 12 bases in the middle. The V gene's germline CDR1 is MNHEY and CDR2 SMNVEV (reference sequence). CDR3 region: CASRGGGSYNEQFF. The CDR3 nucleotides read TGTGCCAGCCGAGGGGGTGGGTCCTACAATGAGCAGTTCTTC.

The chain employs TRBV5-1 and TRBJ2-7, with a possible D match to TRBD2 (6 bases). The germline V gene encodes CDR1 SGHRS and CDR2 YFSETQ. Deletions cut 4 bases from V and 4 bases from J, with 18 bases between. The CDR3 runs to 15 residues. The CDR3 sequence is CASSPSPGEVYEQYF. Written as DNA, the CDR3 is TGCGCCAGCAGCCCGTCCCCGGGGGAGGTGTACGAGCAGTACTTC.

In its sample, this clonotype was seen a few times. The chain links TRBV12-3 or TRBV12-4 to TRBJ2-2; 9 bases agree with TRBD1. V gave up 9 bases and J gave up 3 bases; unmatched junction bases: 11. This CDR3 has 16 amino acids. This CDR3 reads CARTRPGQGHTGELFF. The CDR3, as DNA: TGTGCCAGAACTAGACCGGGACAGGGACACACCGGGGAGCTGTTTTTT.